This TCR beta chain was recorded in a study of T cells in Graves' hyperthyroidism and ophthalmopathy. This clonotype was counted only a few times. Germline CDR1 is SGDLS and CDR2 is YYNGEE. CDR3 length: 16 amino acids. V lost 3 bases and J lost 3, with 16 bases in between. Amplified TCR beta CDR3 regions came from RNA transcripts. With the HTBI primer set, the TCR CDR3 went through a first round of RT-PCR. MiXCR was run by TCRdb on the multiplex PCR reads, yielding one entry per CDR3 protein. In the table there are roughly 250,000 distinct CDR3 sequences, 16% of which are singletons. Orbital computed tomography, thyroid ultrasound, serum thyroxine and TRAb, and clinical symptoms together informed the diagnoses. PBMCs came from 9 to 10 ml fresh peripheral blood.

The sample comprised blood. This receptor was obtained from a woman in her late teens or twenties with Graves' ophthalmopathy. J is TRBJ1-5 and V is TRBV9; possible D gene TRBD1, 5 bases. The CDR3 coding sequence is TGTGCCAGCAGCGGACCCGGGACTAAGATCAATCAGCCCCAGCATTTT. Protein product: CASSGPGTKINQPQHF.